These 25 T cell receptor beta chains share one sample of origin, sequenced in a study of cytomegalovirus exposure and HLA in healthy donors. Here immunoSEQ multiplex PCR was the method, and the copy in TCRdb shows in-frame clones only, minus some. The sample lists 50,000 to 70,000 clones; around 95% were seen once. The sequenced sample consisted of PBMCs. The receptors derive from a young woman in good health and CMV-seropositive.

The chain links TRBV4-2 to TRBJ1-1; the match to TRBD1 covers 9 bases. This CDR3 spans 15 amino acids. The ends lost 2 bases at V and 5 bases at J; junction bases unmatched: 6. CDR1 is LGHNA and CDR2 is YNFKEQ in the germline V gene. For the CDR3, the DNA is TGTGCCAGCAGCCAAACAGGGGGCGCTGATACTGAAGCTTTCTTT. Its protein product is CASSQTGGADTEAFF.

The chain employs TRBV5-1 and TRBJ1-3; weak D call: TRBD1 (5 bases). Trimming took off 7 bases at V and 0 bases at J, with 8 bases between the two ends. The germline V gene encodes CDR1 SGHRS and CDR2 YFSETQ. The CDR3 runs 13 residues. The chain's CDR3 is CASSRDSGNTIYF. CDR3 DNA: TGCGCCAGCTCCAGGGACTCTGGAAACACCATATATTTT.

The V gene is TRBV7-3, the J gene TRBJ2-2; TRBD2 might be the D (6 bases). Germline V gene sequence: CDR1 SGHTA, CDR2 FQGTGA. The CDR3 is 16 residues long. V lost 2 bases, J lost 2 bases, and 12 bases lay in between. The CDR3: CASSLLSGTNTGELFF. The DNA of the CDR3 is TGTGCCAGCAGCTTATTATCTGGGACTAACACCGGGGAGCTGTTTTTT.

The chain has TRBV19 and TRBJ1-1; D perhaps matches TRBD1 (6 bases). V was trimmed by 7 bases and J by 1 base, leaving 16 bases between them. This CDR3 is built from 15 residues. Germline V CDR1 and CDR2: LNHDA, SQIVND (reference sequence). CDR3 nucleotides: TGTGCCAGTAAAGGAGACAGGACTGGGAACACTGAAGCTTTCTTT. Translating gives CASKGDRTGNTEAFF.

A word on this clone: One end of the junction does not line up with germline, which may come from a read error. The chain links TRBV7-9 to TRBJ2-7; D uncertain. The V gene's germline CDR1 is SEHNR and CDR2 FQNEAQ (reference sequence). This CDR3 spans 12 amino acids. The DNA for the CDR3 is TGTGCCAGCAGCTTAGCGTCTGAACTCCTGCACTTC. Amino acid sequence: CASSLASELLHF.

The chain has TRBV6-5 and TRBJ2-7; TRBD2 is a possible D gene (6 bases). The CDR3 consists of 14 residues. Trimming left V 2 bases short and J 4 bases short, with 12 bases between. Germline V gene data show CDR1 as MNHEY and CDR2 as SVGAGI. CDR3: CASSYRTGGYEQYF. DNA of the CDR3: TGTGCCAGCAGTTACCGTACCGGGGGATACGAGCAGTACTTC.

This chain uses TRBV7-6 with TRBJ2-5; D ambiguous. Germline CDR1 reads SGHVS; CDR2 reads FNYEAQ. Between the trimmed V and J ends, which lost 1 base and 1 base, there was a span of 7 bases. CDR3 length: 14 residues. CDR3 loop: CASSLGAFQETQYF. CDR3 DNA sequence: TGTGCCAGCAGCTTAGGGGCCTTCCAAGAGACCCAGTACTTC.

This chain uses TRBV11-2 with TRBJ2-1, with 7 bases fitting TRBD2. CDR3 length equals 15 residues. The junction had 4 bases not matched to a gene; V was cut back by 4 bases and J by 1 base. From germline, CDR1 is SGHAT and CDR2 FQNNGV. As DNA, the CDR3 is TGTGCCAGCAGCTATCGAGCGGGATCCTACAATGAGCAGTTCTTC. It specifies CASSYRAGSYNEQFF. Together with reference TRBV11-2 and TRBJ2-1, the CDR3 gives the full variable domain: EAGVAQSPRYKIIEKRQSVAFWCNPISGHATLYWYQQILGQGPKLLIQFQNNGVVDDSQLPKDRFSAERLKGVDSTLKIQPAKLEDSAVYLCASSYRAGSYNEQFFGPGTRLTVL.

The rearrangement joins TRBV9 to TRBJ1-3; 11 bases agree with TRBD1. The germline CDR1 and CDR2 sequences are SGDLS and YYNGEE. The CDR3 runs to 16 residues. Trimming at V came to 2 bases and at J to 8 bases, leaving 9 bases not matched to a gene. CDR3 DNA: TGTGCCAGCAGCGTCCGGGACAGGGGGGTTCTGGACACCATATATTTT. Encoded protein: CASSVRDRGVLDTIYF.

The J gene is TRBJ2-3, the V gene TRBV7-9; D may be TRBD2 (7 bases). V lost 5 bases and J 3 bases, leaving 15 bases between the germline ends. The CDR3 loop spans 15 amino acids. CDR1 and CDR2 (germline): SEHNR, FQNEAQ (reference sequence). The CDR3 nucleotides are TGTGCCAGCAGCCCCCCGGGGGGCGGAACAGATACGCAGTATTTT. It is translated as CASSPPGGGTDTQYF.

The sample holds one count of this clone. The chain uses TRBV18 and TRBJ1-1; D is unclear. The germline V gene has CDR1 KGHSH and CDR2 LQKENI. V lost 10 bases and J 8 bases, leaving 17 bases between the germline ends. The CDR3 consists of 12 residues. CDR3 residues: CAMDNIWAEAFF. For the CDR3, the DNA is TGTGCCATGGATAATATTTGGGCAGAAGCTTTCTTT.

The chain links TRBV14 to TRBJ2-2, with 7 bases lining up with TRBD1. V was pared by 1 base and J by 5 bases, with 7 bases of the junction left unmatched. CDR3 length: 16 amino acids. Germline V gene lookup returns CDR1 SGHDN and CDR2 FVKESK. CDR3 coding DNA: TGTGCCAGCAGCCAAGTAACAGGGGTTAGGACCGGGGAGCTGTTTTTT. The encoded protein is CASSQVTGVRTGELFF.

V and J are TRBV6-5 and TRBJ1-1, with TRBD1 matching over 7 bases. The germline V gene encodes CDR1 MNHEY and CDR2 SVGAGI. This CDR3 has 14 amino acids. J was trimmed by 11 bases and V by 0 bases; bases with no gene match: 9. The CDR3 sequence: CASSYSGQAVGAFF. The CDR3 nucleotides are TGTGCCAGCAGTTACTCCGGACAGGCGGTGGGGGCTTTCTTT.

This chain uses TRBV10-3 with TRBJ1-1; D uncertain. V was trimmed by 8 bases and J by 0 bases, leaving 16 bases between them. Germline CDR1 and CDR2: ENHRY and SYGVKD. This CDR3 region has 15 residues. The CDR3 DNA reads as TGTGCCATCTCACTTGAGACGGGGATGAACACTGAAGCTTTCTTT. It yields the protein CAISLETGMNTEAFF.

The chain combines TRBV4-1 with TRBJ1-2, with TRBD1 as a possible D gene (6 bases). The V end was cut by 4 bases, the J end by 4 bases, with 19 bases between. The CDR3 totals 16 residues. The germline V gene encodes CDR1 MGHRA and CDR2 YSYEKL. CDR3 region: CASSPFGGGPAYGYTF. The CDR3 coding sequence is TGCGCCAGCAGCCCCTTCGGGGGGGGGCCGGCCTATGGCTACACCTTC.

In this sample, this clone turned up once. The V gene is TRBV9, the J gene TRBJ2-1; 7 bases are shared with TRBD2. This CDR3 is 16 amino acids long. The germline CDR1 and CDR2 sequences are SGDLS and YYNGEE. V was clipped by 4 bases and J by 7 bases; unmatched bases: 14. The CDR3 region is CASSLGGTTPLNEQFF. In nucleotides, the CDR3 is TGTGCCAGCAGCCTGGGGGGGACCACACCATTGAATGAGCAGTTCTTC.

The chain recombines TRBV27 with TRBJ1-1, with D perhaps matching TRBD1 (6 bases). V lost 4 bases and J 1 base, leaving 10 bases between the germline ends. Germline lookup yields CDR1 MNHEY and CDR2 SMNVEV (reference sequence). This CDR3 is 14 amino acids long. Here the CDR3 DNA reads TGTGCCAGCAGTTGGAAAGGGGGGAACACTGAAGCTTTCTTT. Translation: CASSWKGGNTEAFF.

V gene TRBV6-6 combines with J gene TRBJ2-5; D gene ambiguous. With 6 bases removed from V and 5 bases from J, the gap between germline ends came to 13 bases. The V gene's germline CDR1 is MNHNY and CDR2 SVGAGI (reference sequence). The CDR3 contains 13 residues. CDR3 protein: CASRSGVLETQYF. The CDR3 DNA follows: TGTGCCAGCAGATCAGGTGTGTTGGAGACCCAGTACTTC.

The chain carries TRBV29-1 and TRBJ1-4; TRBD1 aligns across 7 bases. The germline gives CDR1 SQVTM, CDR2 ANQGSEA. V was pared by 6 bases and J by 8 bases, with 9 bases of the junction left unmatched. The CDR3 is 13 amino acids. Here the CDR3 DNA reads TGCAGCGTCGTCGGATCACAGGGGGAAAAACTGTTTTTT. Translating gives CSVVGSQGEKLFF.

The genes are TRBV10-3 and TRBJ2-1; 10 bases fit TRBD2. Germline CDR1 and CDR2: ENHRY and SYGVKD. J gave up 7 bases and V 6 bases, and 6 bases lay outside the gene matches. CDR3 length equals 14 residues. CDR3 amino acids: CAIRGAGGLNEQFF. The DNA of the CDR3 is TGTGCCATCAGGGGAGCGGGGGGGTTGAATGAGCAGTTCTTC.

The gene calls are TRBV9 and TRBJ2-6; D might be TRBD1 (5 bases). The CDR3 is 17 residues long. Germline lookup yields CDR1 SGDLS and CDR2 YYNGEE. V lost 0 bases to trimming and J lost 0 bases, with 10 bases between them. CDR3 in amino acids: CASSVVRADSGANVLTF. The DNA for the CDR3 is TGTGCCAGCAGCGTAGTCAGGGCAGACTCTGGGGCCAACGTCCTGACTTTC.

This clone was observed once. The chain recombines TRBV20-1 with TRBJ1-2; perhaps TRBD1 as D (6 bases). Trimming took off 5 bases at V and 11 bases at J, with 15 bases between the two ends. This CDR3 region has 11 residues. The germline CDR1 and CDR2 sequences are DFQATT and SNEGSKA (reference sequence). This chain's CDR3 is CSASDRQVYTF. The DNA of the CDR3 is TGCAGTGCTTCGGATCGACAGGTATACACCTTC.

The V and J genes are TRBV5-1 and TRBJ2-1; D ambiguous. V was pared by 1 base and J by 8 bases, with 4 bases between. The germline V gene encodes CDR1 SGHRS and CDR2 YFSETQ. There are 11 residues in the CDR3. CDR3 in DNA: TGCGCCAGCAGCTTGCTGTATGAGCAGTTCTTC. As protein: CASSLLYEQFF.

The chain is built from TRBV27 and TRBJ2-6; D is possibly TRBD2 (6 bases). Deletions cut 4 bases from V and 1 base from J, with 11 bases between. Per germline, CDR1 MNHEY and CDR2 SMNVEV (reference sequence). The CDR3 runs 16 residues. The CDR3 loop reads CASSYLGRSGANVLTF. As DNA, the CDR3 is TGTGCCAGCAGTTACCTGGGGAGGTCTGGGGCCAACGTCCTGACTTTC.

V and J are TRBV9 and TRBJ1-5; no definite D call. CDR3 size: 13 residues. Trimming took 0 bases from V and 5 from J, leaving 6 bases between them. Germline V gene data show CDR1 as SGDLS and CDR2 as YYNGEE. CDR3 in DNA: TGTGCCAGCAGCGTAGGGAGAGATCAGCCCCAGCATTTT. This sequence encodes CASSVGRDQPQHF.